The 14 T cell receptor beta chains reported below all come from one sample, sequenced in a study of T-cell memory formation after mild COVID-19. One entry per CDR3 protein, called by TCRdb with MiXCR from the 5' RACE reads. The sample shows approximately 480,000 distinct CDR3 sequences, 18% of them seen only once. The sequenced sample consisted of PBMCs or a T cell subset sorted from them (not recorded which). Source of these receptors: an adult woman who had mild COVID-19 (a few samples of this study predate the infection). Cell type and time point are not known.

The table lists this clonotype with a few counts. This chain connects TRBV2 to TRBJ2-7; 7 bases line up with TRBD1. The CDR3 spans 14 residues. V trimming: 6 bases; J trimming: 3 bases; junction bases outside the gene matches: 8. Germline-derived CDR1 and CDR2 are SNHLY and FYNNEI. The CDR3 spells CASSRQGNIYEQYF. CDR3 nucleotide sequence: TGTGCCAGCAGCAGACAGGGCAATATCTACGAGCAGTACTTC.

This clonotype was counted only a few times. The rearrangement uses TRBV7-8 and TRBJ1-6; a possible D gene is TRBD1 (6 bases). The V gene lost 1 base and the J gene lost 10 bases, with 14 bases spanning the gap. The CDR3 has 15 amino acids. The V gene's germline CDR1 is SGHVS and CDR2 FQNEAQ. DNA for the CDR3: TGTGCCAGCAGCTTAGATCAGGGGCTTTGGTCACCCCTCCACTTT. This codes for CASSLDQGLWSPLHF.

Here the CDR3 DNA reads TGTGCCAGCAGTCTGTGGGGGGGCTGGAATGAGCAGTTCTTC. As protein: CASSLWGGWNEQFF. The J gene is TRBJ2-1, the V gene TRBV7-6; D is possibly TRBD2 (7 bases). Between the trimmed V and J ends, which lost 6 bases and 7 bases, there was a span of 16 bases. CDR3 length: 14 residues. Germline CDR1 is SGHVS and CDR2 is FNYEAQ.

This clonotype was recorded a few times. The chain employs TRBV9 and TRBJ1-6; weak D call: TRBD1 (6 bases). CDR1 is SGDLS, CDR2 YYNGEE, per germline. This CDR3 has 18 residues. The V gene lost 0 bases and the J gene lost 2 bases, with 15 bases spanning the gap. CDR3 bases: TGTGCCAGCAGCGTAGGCCGGACAGAGAAAGCCTATAATTCACCCCTCCACTTT. Its protein product is CASSVGRTEKAYNSPLHF.

The V and J genes are TRBV7-9 and TRBJ2-3; a possible D gene is TRBD2 (6 bases). Germline V gene lookup returns CDR1 SEHNR and CDR2 FQNEAQ (reference sequence). The CDR3 consists of 14 residues. V shed 3 bases and J shed 5 bases, with 12 bases lying between them. The CDR3 sequence: CASSFGGIKDTQYF. The CDR3 DNA reads as TGTGCCAGCAGCTTCGGCGGGATCAAAGATACGCAGTATTTT.

This clonotype was observed at least ten times. The chain joins TRBV5-1 to TRBJ2-2, with TRBD2 identical over 13 bases. This CDR3 comprises 15 residues. Germline V gene data show CDR1 as SGHRS and CDR2 as YFSETQ. The trim removed 4 bases at V and 5 bases at J, leaving 2 bases unmatched. CDR3 nucleotide sequence: TGCGCCAGCAGCGAACTAGCGGGAGGGACCGGGGAGCTGTTTTTT. Encoded protein: CASSELAGGTGELFF.

This clonotype was seen at least ten times. The genes are TRBV7-9 and TRBJ1-5; D is uncertain. CDR1 is SEHNR, CDR2 FQNEAQ, per germline (reference sequence). V lost 6 bases, J lost 1 base, and 10 bases lay in between. The CDR3 spans 14 residues. CDR3 DNA: TGTGCCAGCAGTTTACAAACGAGCAATCAGCCCCAGCATTTT. It encodes CASSLQTSNQPQHF.

CDR3 protein: CATSRGMSNQPQHF. For the CDR3, the DNA is TGTGCCACCAGCAGAGGAATGTCCAATCAGCCCCAGCATTTT. The chain couples TRBV15 to TRBJ1-5; D is unclear. This CDR3 is 14 amino acids long. V lost 1 base and J lost 3, with 7 bases in between. Per germline, CDR1 LNHNV and CDR2 YYDKDF (reference sequence).

V gene TRBV6-1 combines with J gene TRBJ1-2; D may be TRBD1 (6 bases). V lost 3 bases, J lost 2 bases, and 13 bases lay in between. The CDR3 contains 15 residues. Germline CDR1 reads MNHNS; CDR2 reads SASEGT. CDR3 in amino acids: CASSDRGSVNYGYTF. As DNA, the CDR3 is TGTGCCAGCAGTGACAGGGGCTCCGTAAACTATGGCTACACCTTC.

V gene TRBV5-4 combines with J gene TRBJ2-7; no firm D call. CDR3 length equals 13 residues. CDR1 and CDR2 (germline): SGHNT, YYREEE (reference sequence). V was pared by 2 bases and J by 3 bases, with 9 bases between. The CDR3 reads CASSFRPLYEQYF. The CDR3, as DNA: TGTGCCAGCAGCTTTCGTCCCCTCTACGAGCAGTACTTC.

This sequence joins TRBV4-1 and TRBJ1-2, with 9 bases fitting TRBD1. V lost 0 bases to trimming and J lost 4 bases; unmatched junction nucleotides: 6. CDR3 length equals 16 residues. Germline CDR1 and CDR2: MGHRA and YSYEKL. The CDR3 coding sequence is TGCGCCAGCAGCCAAGATCTAACAGGGGGCACCTATGGCTACACCTTC. Translated, it gives CASSQDLTGGTYGYTF.

The chain links TRBV6-2 or TRBV6-3 to TRBJ1-5; a weak D match, TRBD1 (5 bases). V gave up 0 bases and J gave up 6 bases, with 12 bases separating them. Germline V gene sequence: CDR1 MNHEY, CDR2 SVGEGT. The CDR3 extends over 15 amino acids. The CDR3 region has the DNA TGTGCCAGCAGTTACTCGTCAGGGACGGTTCAGCCCCAGCATTTT. The encoded protein is CASSYSSGTVQPQHF.

This chain joins TRBV5-6 and TRBJ2-2; D is ambiguous. V was shortened by 6 bases and J by 6 bases, with 9 bases between the two germline ends. The germline gives CDR1 SGHDT, CDR2 YYEEEE. The CDR3 length is 12 residues. CDR3 loop: CASTRPAGELFF. CDR3 nucleotides: TGTGCCAGCACACGACCCGCCGGGGAGCTGTTTTTT.

This clonotype was seen a handful of times. V is TRBV9 and J is TRBJ2-1; D gene ambiguous. CDR3 length: 15 amino acids. V lost 5 bases, J lost 2 bases, and 14 bases lay in between. Germline lookup yields CDR1 SGDLS and CDR2 YYNGEE. The CDR3 loop reads CASSRTDLTYNEQFF. For the CDR3, the DNA is TGTGCCAGCAGTCGTACGGATCTTACCTACAATGAGCAGTTCTTC.